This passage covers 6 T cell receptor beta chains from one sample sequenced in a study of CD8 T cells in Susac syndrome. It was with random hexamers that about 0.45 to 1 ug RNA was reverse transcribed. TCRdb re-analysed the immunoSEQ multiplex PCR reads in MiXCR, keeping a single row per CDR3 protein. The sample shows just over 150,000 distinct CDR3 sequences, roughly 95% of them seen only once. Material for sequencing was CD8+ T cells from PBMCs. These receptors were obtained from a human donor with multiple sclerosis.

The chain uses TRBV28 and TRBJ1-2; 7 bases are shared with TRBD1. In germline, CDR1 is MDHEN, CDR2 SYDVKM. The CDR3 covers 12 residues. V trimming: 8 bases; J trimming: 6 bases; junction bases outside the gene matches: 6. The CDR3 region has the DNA TGTGCCAGCGTGAGAGGGGGCAATGGCTACACCTTC. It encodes CASVRGGNGYTF.

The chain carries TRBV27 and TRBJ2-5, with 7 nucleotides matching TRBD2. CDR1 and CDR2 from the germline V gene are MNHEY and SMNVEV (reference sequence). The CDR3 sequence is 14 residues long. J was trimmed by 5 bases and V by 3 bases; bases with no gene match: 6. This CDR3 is CASSFRGLGETQYF. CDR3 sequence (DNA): TGTGCCAGCAGTTTTCGAGGACTAGGGGAGACCCAGTACTTC.

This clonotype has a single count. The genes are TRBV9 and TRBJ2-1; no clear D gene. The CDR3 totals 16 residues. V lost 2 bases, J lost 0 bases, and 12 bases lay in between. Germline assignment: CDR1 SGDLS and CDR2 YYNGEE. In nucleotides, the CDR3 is TGTGCCAGCAGCGTGGATGGAAAGAGCTCCTACAATGAGCAGTTCTTC. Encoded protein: CASSVDGKSSYNEQFF.

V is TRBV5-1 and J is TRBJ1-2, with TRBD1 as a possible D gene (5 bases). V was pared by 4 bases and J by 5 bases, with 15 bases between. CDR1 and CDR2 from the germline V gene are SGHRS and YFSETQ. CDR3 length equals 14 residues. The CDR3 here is CASSPPGTSYGYTF. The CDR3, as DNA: TGCGCCAGCAGCCCTCCGGGGACCTCATATGGCTACACCTTC.

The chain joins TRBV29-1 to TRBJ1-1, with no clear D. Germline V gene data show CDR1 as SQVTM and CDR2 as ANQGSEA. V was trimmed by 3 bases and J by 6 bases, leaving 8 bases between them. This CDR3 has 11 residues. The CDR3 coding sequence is TGCAGCGTTGATTCTGGGGCTGAAGCTTTCTTT. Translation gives CSVDSGAEAFF.

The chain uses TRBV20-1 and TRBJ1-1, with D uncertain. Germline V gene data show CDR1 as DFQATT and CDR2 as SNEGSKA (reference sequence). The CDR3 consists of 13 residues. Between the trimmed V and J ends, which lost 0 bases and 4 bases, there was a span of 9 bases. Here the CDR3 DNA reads TGCAGTGCTAGAGACGCAGTGGGCACTGAAGCTTTCTTT. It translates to CSARDAVGTEAFF.